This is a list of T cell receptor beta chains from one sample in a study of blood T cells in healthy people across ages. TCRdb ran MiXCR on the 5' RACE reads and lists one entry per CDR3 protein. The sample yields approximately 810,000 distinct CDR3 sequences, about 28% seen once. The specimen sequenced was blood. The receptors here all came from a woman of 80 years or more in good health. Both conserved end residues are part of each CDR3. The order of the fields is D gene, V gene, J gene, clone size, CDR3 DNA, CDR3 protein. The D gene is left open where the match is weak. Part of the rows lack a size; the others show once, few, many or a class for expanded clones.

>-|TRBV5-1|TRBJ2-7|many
TGCGCCAGCAGCTTAGAGCCTCCGGGACTTACCTCCTACGAGCAGTACTTC
CASSLEPPGLTSYEQYF
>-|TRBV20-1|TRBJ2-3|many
TGCAGTGCCCCAGAAGGGACAGATACGCAGTATTTT
CSAPEGTDTQYF
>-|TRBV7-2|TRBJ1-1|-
TGTGCCAGCAGCATAGCCGGGAAGATGAGCACTGAAGCTTTCTTT
CASSIAGKMSTEAFF
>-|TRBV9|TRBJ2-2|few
TGTGCCAGCAGCGTAGCGGGACAAAACACCGGGGAGCTGTTTTTT
CASSVAGQNTGELFF
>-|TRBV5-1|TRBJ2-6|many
TGCGCCAGCAGCTTGGTACGGATAACCGTCTCTGGGGCCAACGTCCTGACTTTC
CASSLVRITVSGANVLTF
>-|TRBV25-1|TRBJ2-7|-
TGTGCCAGCAGCGAACTGGGGGGCTCCTACAATGAGCAGTACTTC
CASSELGGSYNEQYF
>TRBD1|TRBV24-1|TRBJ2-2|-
TGTGCCACCAGTGATTTCTCCGGGACAGGGTCCACCGGGGAGCTGTTTTTT
CATSDFSGTGSTGELFF
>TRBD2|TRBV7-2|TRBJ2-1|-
TGTGCCAGCAGCTCCGTAGCGGGGGGATGGGAGCAGTTCTTC
CASSSVAGGWEQFF
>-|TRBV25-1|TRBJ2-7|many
TGTGCCAGCAGTTCACTAGCCTCTCCCTACGAGCAGTACTTC
CASSSLASPYEQYF
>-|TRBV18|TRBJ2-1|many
TGTGCCAGCTCACCCGGACAGACCAGCAATGAGCAGTTCTTC
CASSPGQTSNEQFF
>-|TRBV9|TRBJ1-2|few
TGTGCCAGCAGCGTAGGAGCAATGCGGGGGGTAACTGGCTACACCTTC
CASSVGAMRGVTGYTF
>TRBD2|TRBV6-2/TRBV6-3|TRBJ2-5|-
TGTGCCAGCAGTCCCCGGGACTACCCAGAGACCCAGTACTTC
CASSPRDYPETQYF
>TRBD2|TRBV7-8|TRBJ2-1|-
TGTGCCAGCAGACAAAGCGGGATCTCCTACAATGAGCAGTTCTTC
CASRQSGISYNEQFF
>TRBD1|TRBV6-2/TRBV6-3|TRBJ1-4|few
TGTGCCAGCGGCTCTTGGACAGGAAATGAAAAACTGTTTTTT
CASGSWTGNEKLFF
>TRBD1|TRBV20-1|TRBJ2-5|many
TGCAGTGTTCTCCCTGGGACAGGGATCAGAGAGACCCAGTACTTC
CSVLPGTGIRETQYF
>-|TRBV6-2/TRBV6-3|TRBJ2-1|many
TGTGCCAGCAGCACGAGACCAGAGCCGCGGGGGCAGTTCTTC
CASSTRPEPRGQFF
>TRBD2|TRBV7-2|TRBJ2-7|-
TGTGCCAGCAGCTCCCTGACTAGCCTAGGCTACGAGCAGTACTTC
CASSSLTSLGYEQYF
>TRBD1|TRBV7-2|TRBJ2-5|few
TGTGCCAGCAGCTCTACAGGGGGCCGGCAGTACTTC
CASSSTGGRQYF
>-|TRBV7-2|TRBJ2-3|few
TGTGCCAGCAGCAAGTCACAGGTACAGGGTACGCAGTATTTT
CASSKSQVQGTQYF
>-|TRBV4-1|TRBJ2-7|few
TGCGCCAGCAGCCAATTTTCCGGGGCGAACGACGAGCAGTACTTC
CASSQFSGANDEQYF
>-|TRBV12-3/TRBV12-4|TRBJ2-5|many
TGTGCCAGCAGTCCCGGACAGAAACAAGAGACCCAGTACTTC
CASSPGQKQETQYF
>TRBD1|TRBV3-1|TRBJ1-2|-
TGTGCCAGCAGCCAACGGGGACAGGGGAGGAACTATGGCTACACCTTC
CASSQRGQGRNYGYTF
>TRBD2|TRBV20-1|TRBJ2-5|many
TGCAGTGCTATTAGCGGGGGGCCGAGAGAGACCCAGTACTTC
CSAISGGPRETQYF
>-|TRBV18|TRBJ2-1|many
TGTGCCAGCTCCACCAGGCGGGGAGAGATAGACAATGAGCAGTTCTTC
CASSTRRGEIDNEQFF
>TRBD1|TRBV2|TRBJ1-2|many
TGTGCCAGCACCGAGGACAGGGACGACTATGGCTACACCTTC
CASTEDRDDYGYTF
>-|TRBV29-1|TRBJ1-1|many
TGCAGCGTTGATGCAGGGGCAGGGAACACTGAAGCTTTCTTT
CSVDAGAGNTEAFF
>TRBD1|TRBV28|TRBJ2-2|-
TGTGCCAGCACCGAAGCAGGACAGGGAGCGACCGGGGAGCTGTTTTTT
CASTEAGQGATGELFF
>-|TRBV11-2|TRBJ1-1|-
TGTGCCAGCGGACAACCACCCCTAGGGGTTGAAGCTTTCTTT
CASGQPPLGVEAFF
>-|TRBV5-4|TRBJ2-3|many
TGTGCCAGCAGCTTCGGGCTCCGTACCTCGTGGGGCACAGATACGCAGTATTTT
CASSFGLRTSWGTDTQYF
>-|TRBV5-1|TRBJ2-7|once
TGCGCCAGCAGCTTGGCCGCAGGGTTGTCCTACGAGCAGTACTTC
CASSLAAGLSYEQYF
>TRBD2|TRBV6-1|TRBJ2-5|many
TGTGCCAGCAGTCCCTTCCCCTTAGCCTCCGGGGGGGAGACCCAGTACTTC
CASSPFPLASGGETQYF
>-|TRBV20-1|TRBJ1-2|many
TGCAGTGCTAGAGTCGACTATGGCTACACCTTC
CSARVDYGYTF
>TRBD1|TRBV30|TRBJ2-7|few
TGTGCCTGGAGACAGACAGGGGTGAGCGAGCAGTACTTC
CAWRQTGVSEQYF
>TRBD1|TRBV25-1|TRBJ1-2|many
TGTGCCAGCGGTGCCGAGGGGGCTGGTGGCTACACCTTC
CASGAEGAGGYTF
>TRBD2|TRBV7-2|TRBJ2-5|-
TGTGCCAGCAGCTTGACGTCTAGCGGGGTGGAGACCCAGTACTTC
CASSLTSSGVETQYF
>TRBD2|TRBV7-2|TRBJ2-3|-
TGTGCCAGCAGTCTAGCGGGGGGCCTGAAAGGTACGCAGTATTTT
CASSLAGGLKGTQYF
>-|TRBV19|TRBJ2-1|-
TGTGCCAGTAGTCGCGTGGGGGAATGGAATGAGCAGTTCTTC
CASSRVGEWNEQFF
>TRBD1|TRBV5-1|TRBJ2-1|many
TGCGCCAGCAGCTTTTCGACAGGGGCCACAAATGAGCAGTTCTTC
CASSFSTGATNEQFF
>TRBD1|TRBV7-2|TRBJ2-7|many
TGTGCCAGCAGCGGGGGACAGGCCACGGGGGAGCAGTACTTC
CASSGGQATGEQYF
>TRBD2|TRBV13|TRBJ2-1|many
TGTGCCAGCAGCTCATTATTCAGACTAGCGGGGGGCCCCAATGAGCAGTTCTTC
CASSSLFRLAGGPNEQFF
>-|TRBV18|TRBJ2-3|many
TGTGCCAGCTCACACAGTGGGCCCACAGATACGCAGTATTTT
CASSHSGPTDTQYF
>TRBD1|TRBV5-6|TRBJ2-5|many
TGTGCCAGCAGCTTGGGGGACAGGGGCTGGAGGGAGACCCAGTACTTC
CASSLGDRGWRETQYF
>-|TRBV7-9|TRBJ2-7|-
TGTGCCAGCAGCCCTGGGGGGCACCGAACCTACGAGCAGTACTTC
CASSPGGHRTYEQYF
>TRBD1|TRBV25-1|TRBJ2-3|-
TGTGCCAGCAGTGAATATGGGACAGGGGCAGATACGCAGTATTTT
CASSEYGTGADTQYF
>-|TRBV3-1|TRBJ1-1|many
TGTGCCAGCAGCCTACGAGGGGTGGGTGAAGCTTTCTTT
CASSLRGVGEAFF
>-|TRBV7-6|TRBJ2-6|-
TGTGCCAGCAGCCCGCACACGGGAGCCTCTGGGGCCAACGTCCGGACTTTC
CASSPHTGASGANVRTF
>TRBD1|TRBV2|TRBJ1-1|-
TGTGCCAGACGAGGACAGGGGGTTAACACTGAAGCTTTCTTT
CARRGQGVNTEAFF
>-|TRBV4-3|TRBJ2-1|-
TGCGCCAGCAGCCAAGATGTCGGGCGACACCTAAGCAATGAGCAGTTCTTC
CASSQDVGRHLSNEQFF
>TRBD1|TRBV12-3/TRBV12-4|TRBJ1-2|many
TGTGCCAGCAGTGAAAACAGGGGGCGAAACTATGGCTACACCTTC
CASSENRGRNYGYTF